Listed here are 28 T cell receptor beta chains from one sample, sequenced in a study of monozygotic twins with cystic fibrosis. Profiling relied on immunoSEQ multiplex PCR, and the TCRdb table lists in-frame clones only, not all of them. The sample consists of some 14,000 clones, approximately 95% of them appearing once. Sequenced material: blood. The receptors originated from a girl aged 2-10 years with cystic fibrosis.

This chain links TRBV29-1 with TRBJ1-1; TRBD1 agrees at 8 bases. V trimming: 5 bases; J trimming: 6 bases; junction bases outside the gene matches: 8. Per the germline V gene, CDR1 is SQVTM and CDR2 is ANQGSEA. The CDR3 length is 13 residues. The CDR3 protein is CSVCPGGGSEAFF. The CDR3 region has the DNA TGCAGCGTTTGCCCAGGGGGCGGGTCTGAAGCTTTCTTT.

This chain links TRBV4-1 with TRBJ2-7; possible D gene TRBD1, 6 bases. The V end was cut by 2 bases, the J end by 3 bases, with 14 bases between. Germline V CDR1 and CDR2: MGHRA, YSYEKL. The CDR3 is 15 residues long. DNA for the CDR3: TGCGCCAGCAGCCAAACACAGGGAAAGGTCTACGAGCAGTACTTC. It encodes CASSQTQGKVYEQYF.

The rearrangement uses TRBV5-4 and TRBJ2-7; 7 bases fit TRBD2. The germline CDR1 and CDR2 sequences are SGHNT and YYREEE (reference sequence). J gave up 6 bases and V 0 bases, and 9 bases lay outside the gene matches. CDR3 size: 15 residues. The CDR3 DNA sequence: TGTGCCAGCAGCTTGGAGAAACTAGCTAGCGGCGAGCAGTACTTC. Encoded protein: CASSLEKLASGEQYF.

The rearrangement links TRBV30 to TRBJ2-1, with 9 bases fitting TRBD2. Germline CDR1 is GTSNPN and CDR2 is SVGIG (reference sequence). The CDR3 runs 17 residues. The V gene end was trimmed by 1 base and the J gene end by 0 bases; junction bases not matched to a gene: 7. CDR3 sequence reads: CAWSAGLAPSSYNEQFF. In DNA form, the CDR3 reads TGTGCCTGGAGTGCCGGACTAGCGCCTAGCTCCTACAATGAGCAGTTCTTC.

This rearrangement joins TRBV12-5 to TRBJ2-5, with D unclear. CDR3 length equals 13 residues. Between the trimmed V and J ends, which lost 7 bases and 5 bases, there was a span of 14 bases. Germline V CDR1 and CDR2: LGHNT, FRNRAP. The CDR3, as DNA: TGTGCTAGTGCCCCTTCGCGTTCGGAGACCCAGTACTTC. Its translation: CASAPSRSETQYF.

The chain's CDR3 is CASSLGRAETQYF. The DNA of the CDR3 is TGCGCCAGCAGCTTGGGCAGGGCTGAGACCCAGTACTTC. V usage is TRBV5-1 and J usage is TRBJ2-5; perhaps TRBD1 as D (5 bases). The CDR3 consists of 13 residues. The germline V gene encodes CDR1 SGHRS and CDR2 YFSETQ. V gave up 0 bases and J gave up 5 bases, with 8 bases separating them.

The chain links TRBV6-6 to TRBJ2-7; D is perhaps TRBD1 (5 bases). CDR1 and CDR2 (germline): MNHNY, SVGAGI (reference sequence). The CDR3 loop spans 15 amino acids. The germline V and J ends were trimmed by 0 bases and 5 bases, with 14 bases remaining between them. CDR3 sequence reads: CASSYSVGAPNEQYF. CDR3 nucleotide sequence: TGTGCCAGCAGTTACTCGGTAGGGGCTCCCAACGAGCAGTACTTC.

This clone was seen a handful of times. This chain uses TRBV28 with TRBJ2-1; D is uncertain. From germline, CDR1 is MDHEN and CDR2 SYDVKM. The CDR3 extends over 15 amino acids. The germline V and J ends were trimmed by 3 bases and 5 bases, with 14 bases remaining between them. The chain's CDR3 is CASSFFGHPNNEQFF. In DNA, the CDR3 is TGTGCCAGCAGTTTTTTCGGCCACCCTAACAATGAGCAGTTCTTC.

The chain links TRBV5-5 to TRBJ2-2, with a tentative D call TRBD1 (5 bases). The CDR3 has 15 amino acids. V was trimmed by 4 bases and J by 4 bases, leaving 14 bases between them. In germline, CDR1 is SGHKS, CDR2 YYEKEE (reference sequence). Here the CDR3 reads CASSLLGPVTGELFF. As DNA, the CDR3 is TGTGCCAGCAGCCTTTTGGGGCCGGTCACCGGGGAGCTGTTTTTT.

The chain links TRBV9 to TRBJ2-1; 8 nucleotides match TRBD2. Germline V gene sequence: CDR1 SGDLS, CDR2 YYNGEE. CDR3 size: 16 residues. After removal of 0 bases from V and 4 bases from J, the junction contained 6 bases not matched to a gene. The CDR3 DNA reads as TGTGCCAGCAGCGTAGATAGCGGGGCTCCATACAATGAGCAGTTCTTC. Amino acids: CASSVDSGAPYNEQFF.

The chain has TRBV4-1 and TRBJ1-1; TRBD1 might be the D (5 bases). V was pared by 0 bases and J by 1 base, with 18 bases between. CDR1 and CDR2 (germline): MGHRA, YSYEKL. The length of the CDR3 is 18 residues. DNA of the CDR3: TGCGCCAGCAGCCAAGATCCCCAGGCAGGGTTGGGGAACACTGAAGCTTTCTTT. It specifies CASSQDPQAGLGNTEAFF.

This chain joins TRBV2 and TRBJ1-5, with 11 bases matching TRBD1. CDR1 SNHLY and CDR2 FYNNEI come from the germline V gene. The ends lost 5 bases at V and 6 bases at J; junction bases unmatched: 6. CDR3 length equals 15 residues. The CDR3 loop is CASSRTGGAGQPQHF. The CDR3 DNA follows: TGTGCCAGCAGTCGGACAGGGGGCGCGGGTCAGCCCCAGCATTTT.

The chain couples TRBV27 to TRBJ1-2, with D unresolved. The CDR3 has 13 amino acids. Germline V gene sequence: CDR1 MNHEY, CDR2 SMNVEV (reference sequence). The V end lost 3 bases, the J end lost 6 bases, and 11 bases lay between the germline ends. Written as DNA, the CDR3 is TGTGCCAGCAGTTTTTCATCGACGCATGGCTACACCTTC. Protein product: CASSFSSTHGYTF.

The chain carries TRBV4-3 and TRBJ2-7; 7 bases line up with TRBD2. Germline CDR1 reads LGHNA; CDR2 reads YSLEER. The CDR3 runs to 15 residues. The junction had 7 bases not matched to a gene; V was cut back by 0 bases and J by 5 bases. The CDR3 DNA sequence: TGCGCCAGCAGCCAAGAGGGGCGCGGGAGCCACGAGCAGTACTTC. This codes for CASSQEGRGSHEQYF.

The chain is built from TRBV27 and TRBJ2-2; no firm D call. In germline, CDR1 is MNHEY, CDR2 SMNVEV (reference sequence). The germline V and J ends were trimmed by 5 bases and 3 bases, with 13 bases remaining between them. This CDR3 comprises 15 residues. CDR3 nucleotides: TGTGCCAGCAGTCCCTCGGGCTCCTACACCGGGGAGCTGTTTTTT. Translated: CASSPSGSYTGELFF.

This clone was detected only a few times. CDR3 sequence: CASLLPGRAFF. The CDR3 DNA is TGTGCCAGTCTCTTACCGGGACGAGCTTTCTTT. The rearrangement uses TRBV19 and TRBJ1-1, with a weak D call TRBD1 (5 bases). The CDR3 covers 11 residues. The V and J ends lost 8 bases and 10 bases respectively, with 14 bases between them. The germline V gene encodes CDR1 LNHDA and CDR2 SQIVND (reference sequence). Full variable domain (outside the CDR3, taken from reference TRBV19 and TRBJ1-1): DGGITQSPKYLFRKEGQNVTLSCEQNLNHDAMYWYRQDPGQGLRLIYYSQIVNDFQKGDIAEGYSVSREKKESFPLTVTSAQKNPTAFYLCASLLPGRAFFGQGTRLTVV.

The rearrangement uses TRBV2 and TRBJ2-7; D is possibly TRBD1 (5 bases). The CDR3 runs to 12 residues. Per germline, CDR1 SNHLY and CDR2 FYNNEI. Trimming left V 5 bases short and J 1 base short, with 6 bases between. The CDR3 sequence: CASSPGSYEQYF. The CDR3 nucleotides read TGTGCCAGCAGTCCAGGGTCCTACGAGCAGTACTTC.

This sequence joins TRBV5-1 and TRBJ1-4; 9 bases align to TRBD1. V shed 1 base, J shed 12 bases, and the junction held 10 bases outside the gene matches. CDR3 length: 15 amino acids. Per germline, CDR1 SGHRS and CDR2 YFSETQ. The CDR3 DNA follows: TGCGCCAGCAGCTTGATGGGACAGGGCACTGGGGAACTGTTTTTT. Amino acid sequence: CASSLMGQGTGELFF.

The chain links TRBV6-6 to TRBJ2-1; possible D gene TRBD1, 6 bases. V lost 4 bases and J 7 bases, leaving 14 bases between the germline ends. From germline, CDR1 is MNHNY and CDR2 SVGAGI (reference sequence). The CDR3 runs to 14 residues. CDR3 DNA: TGTGCCAGCAGTTCCCGGGACAATCGAAATGAGCAGTTCTTC. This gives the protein CASSSRDNRNEQFF.

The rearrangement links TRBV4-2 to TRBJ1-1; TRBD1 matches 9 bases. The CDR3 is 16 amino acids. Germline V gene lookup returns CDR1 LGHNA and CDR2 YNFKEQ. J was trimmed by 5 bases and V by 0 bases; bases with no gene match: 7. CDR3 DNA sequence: TGTGCCAGCAGCCAAGAGTCGGGACAGGGAAGAACTGAAGCTTTCTTT. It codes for CASSQESGQGRTEAFF.

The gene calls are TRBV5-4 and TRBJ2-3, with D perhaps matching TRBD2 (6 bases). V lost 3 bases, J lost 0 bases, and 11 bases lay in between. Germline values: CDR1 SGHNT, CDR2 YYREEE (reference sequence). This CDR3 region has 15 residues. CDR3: CASSSGTHSTDTQYF. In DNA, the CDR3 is TGTGCCAGCAGCTCCGGGACTCATAGCACAGATACGCAGTATTTT.

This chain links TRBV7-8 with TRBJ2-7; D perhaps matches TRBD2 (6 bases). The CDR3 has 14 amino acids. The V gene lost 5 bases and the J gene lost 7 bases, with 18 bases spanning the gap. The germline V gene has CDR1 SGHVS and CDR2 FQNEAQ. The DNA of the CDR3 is TGTGCCAGCAGCCCCCTGATGGCCGCGGGGGAGCAGTACTTC. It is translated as CASSPLMAAGEQYF.

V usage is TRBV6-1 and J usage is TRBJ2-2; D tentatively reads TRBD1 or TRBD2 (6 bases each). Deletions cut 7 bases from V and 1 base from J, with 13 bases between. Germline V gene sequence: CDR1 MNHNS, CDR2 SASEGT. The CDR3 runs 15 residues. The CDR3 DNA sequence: TGTGCCAGCACTTGGGGGGCAGGGAACACCGGGGAGCTGTTTTTT. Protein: CASTWGAGNTGELFF.

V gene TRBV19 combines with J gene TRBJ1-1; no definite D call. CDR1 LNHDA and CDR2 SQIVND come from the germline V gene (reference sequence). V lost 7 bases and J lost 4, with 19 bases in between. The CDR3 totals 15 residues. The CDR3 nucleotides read TGTGCCAGTATTCGGTGGGCGCGCGGGGTCACTGAAGCTTTCTTT. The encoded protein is CASIRWARGVTEAFF.

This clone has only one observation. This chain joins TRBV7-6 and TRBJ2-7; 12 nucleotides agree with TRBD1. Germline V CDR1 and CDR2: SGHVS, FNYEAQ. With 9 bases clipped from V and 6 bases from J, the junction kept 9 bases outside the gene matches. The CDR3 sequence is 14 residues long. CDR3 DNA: TGTGCCAGTACCCCGGGACAGGGGGCGGGCGAGCAGTACTTC. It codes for CASTPGQGAGEQYF.

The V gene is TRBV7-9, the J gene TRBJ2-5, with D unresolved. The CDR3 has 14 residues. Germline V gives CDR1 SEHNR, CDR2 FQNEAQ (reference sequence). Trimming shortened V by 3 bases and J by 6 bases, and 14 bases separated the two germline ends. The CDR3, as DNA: TGTGCCAGCAGCTTGGGCAGTGCTATGAAGACCCAGTACTTC. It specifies CASSLGSAMKTQYF.

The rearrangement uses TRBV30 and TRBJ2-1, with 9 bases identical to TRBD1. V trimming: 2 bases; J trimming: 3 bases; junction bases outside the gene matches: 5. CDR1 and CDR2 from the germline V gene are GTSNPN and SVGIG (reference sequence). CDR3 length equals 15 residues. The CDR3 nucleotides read TGTGCCTGGAGTCCGGGACAGGGAGACTACAATGAGCAGTTCTTC. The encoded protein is CAWSPGQGDYNEQFF.

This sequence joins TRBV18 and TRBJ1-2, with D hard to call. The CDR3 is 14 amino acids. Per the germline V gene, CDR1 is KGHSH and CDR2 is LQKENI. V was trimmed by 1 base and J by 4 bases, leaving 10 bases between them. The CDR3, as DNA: TGTGCCAGCTCACCACTTATACAAACCTATGGCTACACCTTC. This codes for CASSPLIQTYGYTF.